This passage covers 25 T cell receptor beta chains from one sample sequenced in a study of CD8 T cells in Susac syndrome (dated by TCRdb to the late 2010s). Library preparation employed the immunoSEQ multiplex PCR assay. RNA was extracted using the RNeasy kit, and about 0.5 to 1 microgram was reverse transcribed with random hexamers. TCRdb reprocessing: public reads trimmed at Q25 with fastp, clones called with MiXCR, in-frame beta chains kept. When rows share a CDR3 protein, they turn into one entry using the most common DNA and genes. Present in this sample are more than 95,000 distinct CDR3 sequences, approximately 93% of which were seen just once. Roughly 0.29% of the sample belongs to the ten largest clones. The specimen sequenced was CD8+ T cells from PBMCs. These receptors were obtained from a human donor with multiple sclerosis.

V is TRBV5-1 and J is TRBJ2-1; TRBD2 aligns across 12 bases. Germline V gene lookup returns CDR1 SGHRS and CDR2 YFSETQ. The CDR3 is made up of 21 amino acids. Trimming removed 4 bases from V and 1 base from J; junction bases left unmatched: 18. This CDR3 reads CASSLRLAGDHVFESYNEQFF. CDR3 nucleotides: TGCGCCAGCAGCCTACGACTAGCGGGAGACCACGTCTTTGAATCCTACAATGAGCAGTTCTTC.

This clonotype was seen just once. The chain combines TRBV20-1 with TRBJ1-3, with 9 bases identical to TRBD1. After removal of 3 bases from V and 0 bases from J, the junction contained 9 bases not matched to a gene. The CDR3 runs 17 residues. Germline V gene lookup returns CDR1 DFQATT and CDR2 SNEGSKA (reference sequence). CDR3 bases: TGCAGTGCTAGGGGACTGGGACAGGGAAGCTCTGGAAACACCATATATTTT. It translates to CSARGLGQGSSGNTIYF.

This rearrangement joins TRBV7-9 to TRBJ2-7; D might be TRBD1 (5 bases). V was trimmed by 2 bases and J by 2 bases, leaving 7 bases between them. Germline V gene lookup returns CDR1 SEHNR and CDR2 FQNEAQ (reference sequence). The CDR3 runs to 13 residues. CDR3 region: CASSLRQTYEQYF. The CDR3 DNA reads TGTGCCAGCAGCTTACGACAGACCTACGAGCAGTACTTC.

V is TRBV29-1 and J is TRBJ1-2, with 7 bases lining up with TRBD1. The CDR3 length is 14 residues. V gave up 1 base and J gave up 4 bases; unmatched junction bases: 6. Looked up from germline, CDR1 is SQVTM and CDR2 is ANQGSEA. The CDR3 nucleotides read TGCAGCGTTGAAGTGGGGACAGATTCCTATGGCTACACCTTC. Translation: CSVEVGTDSYGYTF.

The rearrangement uses TRBV7-3 and TRBJ2-5, with 11 bases matching TRBD2. The CDR3 length is 16 residues. Losses at the gene ends were 5 bases for V and 4 bases for J; bases not matched to a gene: 9. Germline CDR1 and CDR2: SGHTA and FQGTGA. The chain's CDR3 is CASSPQLAGAGETQYF. The CDR3 DNA is TGTGCCAGCAGCCCCCAACTAGCGGGGGCGGGAGAGACCCAGTACTTC.

V gene TRBV6-5 combines with J gene TRBJ1-1; tentatively, D is TRBD1 (5 bases). CDR3 length: 15 residues. The germline gives CDR1 MNHEY, CDR2 SVGAGI. With 0 bases removed from V and 5 bases from J, the gap between germline ends came to 13 bases. The CDR3 spells CASSYSASGMTEAFF. CDR3 DNA: TGTGCCAGCAGTTACTCAGCGTCAGGGATGACTGAAGCTTTCTTT.

The chain links TRBV4-1 to TRBJ2-7; unclear D gene. The V and J ends lost 1 base and 3 bases respectively, with 7 bases between them. Germline values: CDR1 MGHRA, CDR2 YSYEKL. The CDR3 extends over 13 amino acids. The CDR3 region has the DNA TGCGCCAGCAGCCAAGTGGCTGACTACGAGCAGTACTTC. It translates to CASSQVADYEQYF.

The V call is TRBV4-1, the J call TRBJ2-5; 8 positions agree with TRBD2. After removal of 3 bases from V and 4 bases from J, the junction contained 4 bases not matched to a gene. Germline CDR1 reads MGHRA; CDR2 reads YSYEKL. The CDR3 loop spans 14 amino acids. CDR3 sequence (DNA): TGCGCCAGCAGCCAGCGGGGGGATGGAGAGACCCAGTACTTC. Translation gives CASSQRGDGETQYF.

This clonotype was found once. V is TRBV24-1 and J is TRBJ2-1; D unresolved. The CDR3 totals 14 residues. Germline CDR1 reads KGHDR; CDR2 reads SFDVKD. V lost 4 bases and J 5 bases, leaving 11 bases between the germline ends. CDR3 DNA: TGTGCCACCAGTGAGAATTACTGGGACAATGAGCAGTTCTTC. Its protein product is CATSENYWDNEQFF.

The gene calls are TRBV5-4 and TRBJ2-1, with D maybe TRBD2 (5 bases). V gave up 2 bases and J gave up 6 bases, with 6 bases separating them. Germline V gives CDR1 SGHNT, CDR2 YYREEE (reference sequence). CDR3 length: 12 residues. This chain's CDR3 is CASSFGVNEQFF. DNA of the CDR3: TGTGCCAGCAGCTTCGGGGTCAATGAGCAGTTCTTC. Based on the CDR3 plus reference TRBV5-4 and TRBJ2-1, the full variable domain is ETGVTQSPTHLIKTRGQQVTLRCSSQSGHNTVSWYQQALGQGPQFIFQYYREEENGRGNFPPRFSGLQFPNYSSELNVNALELDDSALYLCASSFGVNEQFFGPGTRLTVL.

This sequence joins TRBV27 and TRBJ1-1; tentatively, D is TRBD1 (6 bases). From germline, CDR1 is MNHEY and CDR2 SMNVEV (reference sequence). The ends were cut back, 1 base at V and 3 bases at J, with 12 bases in the middle. The CDR3 has 15 residues. CDR3 coding DNA: TGTGCCAGCAGTTTATGGGCAGGGGAAGACACTGAAGCTTTCTTT. This sequence encodes CASSLWAGEDTEAFF.

The V gene is TRBV18, the J gene TRBJ2-3; 9 nucleotides agree with TRBD1. Germline V gives CDR1 KGHSH, CDR2 LQKENI. This CDR3 is built from 16 residues. With V trimmed by 4 bases and J by 1 base, 6 bases remained unmatched. CDR3 amino acids: CASSLTGTGCTDTQYF. The CDR3 DNA reads TGTGCCAGCTCACTTACCGGGACAGGGTGCACAGATACGCAGTATTTT.

This chain joins TRBV6-5 and TRBJ2-7; a weak D match, TRBD1 (7 bases). This CDR3 has 15 amino acids. Per germline, CDR1 MNHEY and CDR2 SVGAGI. Trimming pared 2 bases from V and 3 bases from J, leaving 14 bases between. CDR3 nucleotides: TGTGCCAGCAGTTACGGTGGAGGGGGCTTCTACGAGCAGTACTTC. Its translation is CASSYGGGGFYEQYF.

The chain couples TRBV24-1 to TRBJ2-1, with TRBD2 identical over 10 bases. The CDR3 is 14 residues long. After removal of 4 bases from V and 8 bases from J, the junction contained 4 bases not matched to a gene. The germline V gene has CDR1 KGHDR and CDR2 SFDVKD. CDR3 coding DNA: TGTGCCACCAGTGAACAGCGGGAGGGCGATGAGCAGTTCTTC. Protein: CATSEQREGDEQFF.

This clonotype was seen just once. The V gene is TRBV5-4, the J gene TRBJ2-7; the D is unclear. V was trimmed by 1 base and J by 6 bases, leaving 8 bases between them. CDR1 SGHNT and CDR2 YYREEE come from the germline V gene (reference sequence). The CDR3 loop spans 12 amino acids. CDR3 region: CASSLSGTEQYF. The CDR3 bases are TGTGCCAGCAGCTTGTCCGGAACCGAGCAGTACTTC.

V is TRBV19 and J is TRBJ1-1; D may be TRBD1 (6 bases). Trimming pared 6 bases from V and 4 bases from J, leaving 9 bases between. Germline CDR1 and CDR2: LNHDA and SQIVND (reference sequence). The CDR3 is 12 residues long. CDR3 sequence: CASRDSGTEAFF. As DNA, the CDR3 is TGTGCCAGTAGGGACAGTGGCACTGAAGCTTTCTTT.

The chain uses TRBV6-1 and TRBJ2-5; 10 positions match TRBD2. Germline V CDR1 and CDR2: MNHNS, SASEGT. The CDR3 sequence is 15 residues long. Germline trimming cut 3 bases from V and 1 base from J; bases unmatched to any gene: 2. DNA for the CDR3: TGTGCCAGCAGTGAGAGCGGGGGGGCCCAAGAGACCCAGTACTTC. Translated, it gives CASSESGGAQETQYF.

J is TRBJ1-4 and V is TRBV6-5; possibly TRBD1 for D (5 bases). Germline V lookup: CDR1 MNHEY, CDR2 SVGAGI. V was shortened by 2 bases and J by 0 bases, with 16 bases between the two germline ends. The CDR3 has 18 residues. The CDR3 reads CASSYHRAWDATNEKLFF. CDR3 sequence (DNA): TGTGCCAGCAGTTACCACCGGGCATGGGACGCAACTAATGAAAAACTGTTTTTT.

The chain combines TRBV3-1 with TRBJ2-1, with 16 bases identical to TRBD2. J was trimmed by 3 bases and V by 1 base; bases with no gene match: 9. This CDR3 contains 20 residues. CDR1 and CDR2 (germline): LGHDT, YNNKEL (reference sequence). The CDR3 region is CASSQVWGTSGGEVYNEQFF. As DNA, the CDR3 is TGTGCCAGCAGCCAAGTCTGGGGGACTAGCGGGGGGGAGGTCTACAATGAGCAGTTCTTC.

The rearrangement uses TRBV27 and TRBJ1-1, with a weak D call TRBD1 (5 bases). Germline-derived CDR1 and CDR2 are MNHEY and SMNVEV (reference sequence). V was clipped by 3 bases and J by 0 bases, with 11 bases between them. This CDR3 spans 15 amino acids. CDR3 amino acids: CASSLQGTLNTEAFF. The CDR3 DNA reads TGTGCCAGCAGTTTGCAGGGCACTTTGAACACTGAAGCTTTCTTT.

Here the CDR3 DNA reads TGTGCCAGCAGCGCCGCGGGACTAGCGGGAGGAGATACGCAGTATTTT. This encodes CASSAAGLAGGDTQYF. V is TRBV9 and J is TRBJ2-3, with TRBD2 matching over 15 bases. In germline, CDR1 is SGDLS, CDR2 YYNGEE. This CDR3 has 16 residues. Trimming removed 3 bases from V and 5 bases from J; junction bases left unmatched: 4.

The rearrangement joins TRBV29-1 to TRBJ2-2; D possibly corresponds to TRBD1 (6 bases). Germline CDR1 and CDR2: SQVTM and ANQGSEA. This CDR3 spans 15 amino acids. Trimming took off 8 bases at V and 5 bases at J, with 21 bases between the two ends. The CDR3 DNA sequence: TGCAGCTTCCGAAGCGGAGTCACAGGGACCGGGGAGCTGTTTTTT. Protein product: CSFRSGVTGTGELFF.

The DNA of the CDR3 is TGTGCCAGCAGTCCAGGGGGCGGCGGCAATCAGCCCCAGCATTTT. Its protein is CASSPGGGGNQPQHF. The V and J genes are TRBV5-6 and TRBJ1-5, with TRBD1 matching over 8 bases. J was trimmed by 2 bases and V by 5 bases; bases with no gene match: 6. The V gene's germline CDR1 is SGHDT and CDR2 YYEEEE. CDR3 length equals 15 residues.

The J gene is TRBJ1-1, the V gene TRBV7-9; 7 nucleotides line up with TRBD1. The CDR3 loop spans 17 amino acids. V lost 1 base to trimming and J lost 7 bases; unmatched junction nucleotides: 15. Germline CDR1 and CDR2: SEHNR and FQNEAQ (reference sequence). The DNA for the CDR3 is TGTGCCAGCAGCTTAGTTGGGGGTCCGACAGGGATATATGAAGCTTTCTTT. This encodes CASSLVGGPTGIYEAFF.

The genes are TRBV5-1 and TRBJ2-1; the match to TRBD2 covers 8 bases. The J segment lost 9 bases and the V segment lost 5 bases, leaving 13 bases of the junction unmatched. The CDR3 contains 15 residues. Germline V gene data show CDR1 as SGHRS and CDR2 as YFSETQ. The CDR3 spells CASSSATGGASEQFF. For the CDR3, the DNA is TGCGCCAGCAGTTCGGCTACCGGGGGGGCCAGTGAGCAGTTCTTC.